This T cell receptor (beta chain) was identified in a study of T cells after yellow fever vaccination. Study results and caveats: A faster peak, day 5 versus 15, was reached by the weaker secondary response. Only a small proportion of the clonotypes turned up in both the CD4 and the CD8 compartments, likely arising from convergent recombination. Most clones from primary vaccination resurfaced after the booster (roughly 96% CD4, around 90% CD8).

A process of 5'RACE template switching, which added a universal primer site and UMIs, was used to make TCR cDNA. MiXCR was run by TCRdb on the 5' RACE reads, yielding one entry per CDR3 protein. The data contain fewer than 400,000 distinct CDR3 sequences, 6.2% of them singletons. Trimming pared 0 bases from V and 5 bases from J, leaving 7 bases between. This CDR3 comprises 14 residues. Germline assignment: CDR1 SGHTA and CDR2 FQGNSA. This clonotype has just a few counts. Its antigen is not known. This chain joins TRBV7-2 and TRBJ1-4, with D hard to call. The TCR was taken from a man aged 25-40 years who received the YFV17D yellow fever vaccine. The starting material was PBMCs, obtained 5 days after the yellow fever booster vaccination. The CDR3 region is CASSLARENEKLFF. CDR3 DNA: TGTGCCAGCAGCTTAGCGCGAGAGAATGAAAAACTGTTTTTT.